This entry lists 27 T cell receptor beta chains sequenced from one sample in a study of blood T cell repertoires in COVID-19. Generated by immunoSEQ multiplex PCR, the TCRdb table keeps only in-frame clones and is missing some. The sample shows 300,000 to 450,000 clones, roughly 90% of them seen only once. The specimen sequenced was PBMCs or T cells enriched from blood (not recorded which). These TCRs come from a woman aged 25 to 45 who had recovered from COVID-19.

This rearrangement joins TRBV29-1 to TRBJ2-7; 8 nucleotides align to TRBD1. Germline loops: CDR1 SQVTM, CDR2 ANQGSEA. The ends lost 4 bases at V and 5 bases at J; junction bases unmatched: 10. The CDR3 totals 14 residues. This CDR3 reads CSVGGGQGAHEQYF. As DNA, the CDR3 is TGCAGCGTTGGAGGGGGGCAGGGGGCCCACGAGCAGTACTTC.

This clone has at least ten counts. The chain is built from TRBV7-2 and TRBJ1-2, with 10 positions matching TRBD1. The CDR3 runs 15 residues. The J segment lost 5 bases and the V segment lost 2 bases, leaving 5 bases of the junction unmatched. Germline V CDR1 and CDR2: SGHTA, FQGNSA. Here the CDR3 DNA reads TGTGCCAGCAGCTTAAATAGGGGACAGGGGTATGGCTACACCTTC. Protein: CASSLNRGQGYGYTF.

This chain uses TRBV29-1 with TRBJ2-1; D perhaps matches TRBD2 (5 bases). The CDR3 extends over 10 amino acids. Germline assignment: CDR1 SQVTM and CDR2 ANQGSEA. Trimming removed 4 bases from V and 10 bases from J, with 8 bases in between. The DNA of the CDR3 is TGCAGCGTTGCCTGGGAGGAGCAGTTCTTC. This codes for CSVAWEEQFF.

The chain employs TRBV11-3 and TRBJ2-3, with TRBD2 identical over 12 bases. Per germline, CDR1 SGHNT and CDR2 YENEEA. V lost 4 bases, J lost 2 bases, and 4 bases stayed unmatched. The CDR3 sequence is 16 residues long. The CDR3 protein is CASSSRLAGDTDTQYF. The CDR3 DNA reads TGTGCCAGCAGCTCCAGACTAGCGGGGGACACAGATACGCAGTATTTT. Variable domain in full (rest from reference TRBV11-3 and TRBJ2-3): EAGVVQSPRYKIIEKKQPVAFWCNPISGHNTLYWYLQNLGQGPELLIRYENEEAVDDSQLPKDRFSAERLKGVDSTLKIQPAELGDSAVYLCASSSRLAGDTDTQYFGPGTRLTVL.

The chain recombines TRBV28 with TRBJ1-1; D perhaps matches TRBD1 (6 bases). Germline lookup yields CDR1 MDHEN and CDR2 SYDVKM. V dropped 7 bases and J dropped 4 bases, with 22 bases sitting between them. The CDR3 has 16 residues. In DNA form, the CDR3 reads TGTGCCAGCACCATAGGGGGGGGCCCGGGGAGCACTGAAGCTTTCTTT. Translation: CASTIGGGPGSTEAFF.

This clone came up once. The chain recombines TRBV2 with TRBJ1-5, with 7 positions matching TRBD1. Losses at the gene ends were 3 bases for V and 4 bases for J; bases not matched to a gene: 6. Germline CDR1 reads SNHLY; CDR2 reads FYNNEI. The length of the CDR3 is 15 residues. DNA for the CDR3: TGTGCCAGCAGTGAGAGGGGGCGCGGAAATCAGCCCCAGCATTTT. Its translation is CASSERGRGNQPQHF.

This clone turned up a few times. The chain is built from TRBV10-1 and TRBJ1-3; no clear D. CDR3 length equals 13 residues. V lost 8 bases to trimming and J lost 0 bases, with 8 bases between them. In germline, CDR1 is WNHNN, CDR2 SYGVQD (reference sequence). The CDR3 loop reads CASSGGSGNTIYF. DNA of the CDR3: TGCGCCAGCTCCGGAGGCTCTGGAAACACCATATATTTT.

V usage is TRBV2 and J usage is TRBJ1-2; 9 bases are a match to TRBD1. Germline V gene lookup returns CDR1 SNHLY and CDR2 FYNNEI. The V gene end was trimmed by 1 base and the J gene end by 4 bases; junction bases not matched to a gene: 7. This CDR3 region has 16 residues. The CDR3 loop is CASSEDRDRVSYGYTF. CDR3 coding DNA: TGTGCCAGCAGTGAAGATCGGGACAGGGTTAGCTATGGCTACACCTTC.

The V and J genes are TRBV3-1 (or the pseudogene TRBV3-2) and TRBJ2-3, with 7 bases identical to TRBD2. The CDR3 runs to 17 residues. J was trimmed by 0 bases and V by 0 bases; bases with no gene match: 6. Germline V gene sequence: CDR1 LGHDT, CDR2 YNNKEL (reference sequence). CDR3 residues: CASSQDPSGFSTDTQYF. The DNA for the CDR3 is TGTGCCAGCAGCCAAGACCCTAGCGGTTTTAGCACAGATACGCAGTATTTT.

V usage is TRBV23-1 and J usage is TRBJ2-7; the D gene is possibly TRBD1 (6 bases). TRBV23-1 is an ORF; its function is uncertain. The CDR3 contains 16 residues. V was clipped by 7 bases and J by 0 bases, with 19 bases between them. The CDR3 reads CASTPRDTLFSYEQYF. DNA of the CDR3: TGCGCCAGCACCCCTAGGGACACCCTTTTCTCCTACGAGCAGTACTTC.

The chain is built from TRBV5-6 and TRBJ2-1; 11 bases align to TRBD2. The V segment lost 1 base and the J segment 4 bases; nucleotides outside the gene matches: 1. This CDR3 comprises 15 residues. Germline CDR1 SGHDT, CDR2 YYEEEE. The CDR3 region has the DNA TGTGCCAGCAGCTTGACTAGCGGGGGTTACAATGAGCAGTTCTTC. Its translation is CASSLTSGGYNEQFF.

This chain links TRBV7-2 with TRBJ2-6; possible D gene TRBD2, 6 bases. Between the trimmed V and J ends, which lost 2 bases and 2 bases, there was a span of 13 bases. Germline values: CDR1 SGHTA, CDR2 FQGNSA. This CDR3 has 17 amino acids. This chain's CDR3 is CASSLLLAGTGANVLTF. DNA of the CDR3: TGTGCCAGCAGCTTACTTCTGGCGGGGACTGGGGCCAACGTCCTGACTTTC.

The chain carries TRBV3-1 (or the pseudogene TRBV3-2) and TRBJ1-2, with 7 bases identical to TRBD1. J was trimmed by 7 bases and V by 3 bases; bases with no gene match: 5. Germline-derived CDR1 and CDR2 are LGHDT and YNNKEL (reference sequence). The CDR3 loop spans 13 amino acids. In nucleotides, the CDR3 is TGTGCCAGCAGCCAGAACGGGGACAGTGGCTACACCTTC. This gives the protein CASSQNGDSGYTF.

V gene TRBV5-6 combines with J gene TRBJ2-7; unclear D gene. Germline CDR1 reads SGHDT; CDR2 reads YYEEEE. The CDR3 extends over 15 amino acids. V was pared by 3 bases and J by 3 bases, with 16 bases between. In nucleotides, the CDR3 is TGTGCCAGCAGCTGGCCCCTAGAGGCGGTCTACGAGCAGTACTTC. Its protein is CASSWPLEAVYEQYF.

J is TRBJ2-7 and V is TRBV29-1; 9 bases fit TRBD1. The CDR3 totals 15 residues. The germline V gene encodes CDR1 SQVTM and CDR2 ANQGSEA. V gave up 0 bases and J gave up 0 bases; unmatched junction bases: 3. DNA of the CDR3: TGCAGCGTTGAAGATGGGACAGGGAGCTCCTACGAGCAGTACTTC. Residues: CSVEDGTGSSYEQYF.

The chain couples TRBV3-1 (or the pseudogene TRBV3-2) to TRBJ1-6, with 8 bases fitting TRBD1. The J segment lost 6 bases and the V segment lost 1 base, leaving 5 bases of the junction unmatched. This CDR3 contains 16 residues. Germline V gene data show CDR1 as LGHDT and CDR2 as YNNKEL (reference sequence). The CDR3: CASSQVAGTGNSPLHF. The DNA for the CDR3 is TGTGCCAGCAGCCAAGTCGCCGGGACAGGTAATTCACCCCTCCACTTT.

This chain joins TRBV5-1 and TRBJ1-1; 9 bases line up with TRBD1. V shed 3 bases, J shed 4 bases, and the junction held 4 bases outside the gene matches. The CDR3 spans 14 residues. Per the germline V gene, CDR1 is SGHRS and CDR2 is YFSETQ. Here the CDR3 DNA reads TGCGCCAGCAGCTGGGGACAGGGAGGCACTGAAGCTTTCTTT. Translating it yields CASSWGQGGTEAFF.

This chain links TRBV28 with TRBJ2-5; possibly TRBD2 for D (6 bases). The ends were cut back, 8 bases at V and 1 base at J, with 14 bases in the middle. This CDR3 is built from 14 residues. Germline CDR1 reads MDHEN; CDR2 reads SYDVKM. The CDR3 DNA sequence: TGTGCCAGCGGGGGGACCCGGGGCCAAGAGACCCAGTACTTC. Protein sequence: CASGGTRGQETQYF.

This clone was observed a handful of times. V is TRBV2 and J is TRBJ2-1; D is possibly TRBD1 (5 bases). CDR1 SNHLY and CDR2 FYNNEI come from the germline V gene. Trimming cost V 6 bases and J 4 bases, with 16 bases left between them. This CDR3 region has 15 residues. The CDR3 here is CASSPRQKSYNEQFF. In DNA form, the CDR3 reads TGTGCCAGCAGCCCTCGACAGAAATCATACAATGAGCAGTTCTTC.

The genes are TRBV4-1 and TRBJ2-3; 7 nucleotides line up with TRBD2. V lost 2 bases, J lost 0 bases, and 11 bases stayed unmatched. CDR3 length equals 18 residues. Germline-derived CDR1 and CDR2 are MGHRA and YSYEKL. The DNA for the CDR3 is TGCGCCAGCAGCCAAACCCTCCTCGGGGGGATTAGCACAGATACGCAGTATTTT. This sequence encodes CASSQTLLGGISTDTQYF.

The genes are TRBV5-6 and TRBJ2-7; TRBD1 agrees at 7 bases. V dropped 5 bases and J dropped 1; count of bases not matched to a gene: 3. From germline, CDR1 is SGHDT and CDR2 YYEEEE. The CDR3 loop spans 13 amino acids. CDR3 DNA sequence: TGTGCCAGCAGTTGGACAGGATCCTACGAGCAGTACTTC. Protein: CASSWTGSYEQYF.

CDR3 nucleotides: TGTGCCAGCAGCCAAGACTTGTCACAGGGGTCTGTTGGTGGCTACACCTTC. Its protein product is CASSQDLSQGSVGGYTF. V is TRBV3-1 (or the pseudogene TRBV3-2) and J is TRBJ1-2; 7 nucleotides align to TRBD1. CDR1 LGHDT and CDR2 YNNKEL come from the germline V gene (reference sequence). The CDR3 contains 17 residues. The V and J ends lost 0 bases and 7 bases, in that order; junction bases with no gene match: 14.

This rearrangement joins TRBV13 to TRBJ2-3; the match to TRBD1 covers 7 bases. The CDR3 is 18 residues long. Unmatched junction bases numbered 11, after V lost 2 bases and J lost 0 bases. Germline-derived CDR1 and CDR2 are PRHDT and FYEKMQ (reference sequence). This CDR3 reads CASSLLRGTGESTDTQYF. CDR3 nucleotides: TGTGCCAGCAGCTTACTACGGGGTACAGGGGAGAGCACAGATACGCAGTATTTT.

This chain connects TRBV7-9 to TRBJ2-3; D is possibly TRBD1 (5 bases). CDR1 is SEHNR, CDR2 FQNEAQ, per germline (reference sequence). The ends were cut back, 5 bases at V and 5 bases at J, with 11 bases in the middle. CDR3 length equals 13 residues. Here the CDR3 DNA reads TGTGCCAGCAGCCCTGGACAACTAGATACGCAGTATTTT. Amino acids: CASSPGQLDTQYF. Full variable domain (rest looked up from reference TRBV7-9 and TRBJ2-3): DTGVSQNPRHKITKRGQNVTFRCDPISEHNRLYWYRQTLGQGPEFLTYFQNEAQLEKSRLLSDRFSAERPKGSFSTLEIQRTEQGDSAMYLCASSPGQLDTQYFGPGTRLTVL.

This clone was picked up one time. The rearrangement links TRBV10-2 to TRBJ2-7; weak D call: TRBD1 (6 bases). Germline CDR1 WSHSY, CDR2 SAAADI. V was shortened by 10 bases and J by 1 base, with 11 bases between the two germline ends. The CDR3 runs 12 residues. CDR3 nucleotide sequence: TGCGCCACCCAACAGGGTTCCTACGAGCAGTACTTC. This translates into CATQQGSYEQYF.

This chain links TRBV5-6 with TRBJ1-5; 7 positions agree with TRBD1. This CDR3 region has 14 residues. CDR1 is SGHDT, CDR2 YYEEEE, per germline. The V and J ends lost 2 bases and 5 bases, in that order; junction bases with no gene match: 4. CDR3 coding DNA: TGTGCCAGCAGCTTCCTCGGGACAGATCAGCCCCAGCATTTT. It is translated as CASSFLGTDQPQHF.

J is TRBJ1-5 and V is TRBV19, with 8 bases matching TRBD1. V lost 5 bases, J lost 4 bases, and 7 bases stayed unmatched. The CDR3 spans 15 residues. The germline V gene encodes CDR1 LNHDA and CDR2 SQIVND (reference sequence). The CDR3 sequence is CASSQLDRDNQPQHF. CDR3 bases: TGTGCCAGTAGTCAGTTGGACAGGGATAATCAGCCCCAGCATTTT.